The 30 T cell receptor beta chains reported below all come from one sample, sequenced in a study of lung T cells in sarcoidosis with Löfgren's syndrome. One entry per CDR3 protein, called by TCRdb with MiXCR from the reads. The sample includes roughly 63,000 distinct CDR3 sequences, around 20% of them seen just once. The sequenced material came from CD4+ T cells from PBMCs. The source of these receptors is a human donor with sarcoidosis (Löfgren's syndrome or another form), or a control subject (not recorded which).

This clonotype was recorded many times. CDR3 protein: CASSSMGHISNQPQHF. CDR3 DNA sequence: TGTGCCAGCAGCTCAATGGGACACATTAGCAATCAGCCCCAGCATTTT. The chain links TRBV7-2 to TRBJ1-5; D might be TRBD1 (6 bases). The germline CDR1 and CDR2 sequences are SGHTA and FQGNSA. V lost 4 bases, J lost 0 bases, and 13 bases lay in between. The CDR3 extends over 16 amino acids.

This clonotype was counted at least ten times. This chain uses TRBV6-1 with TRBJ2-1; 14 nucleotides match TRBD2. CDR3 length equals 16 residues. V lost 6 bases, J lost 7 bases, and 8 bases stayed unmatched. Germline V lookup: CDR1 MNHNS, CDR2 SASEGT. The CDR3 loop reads CASRTGTSGSKNEQFF. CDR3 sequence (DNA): TGTGCCAGCAGAACCGGGACTAGCGGGAGTAAGAATGAGCAGTTCTTC.

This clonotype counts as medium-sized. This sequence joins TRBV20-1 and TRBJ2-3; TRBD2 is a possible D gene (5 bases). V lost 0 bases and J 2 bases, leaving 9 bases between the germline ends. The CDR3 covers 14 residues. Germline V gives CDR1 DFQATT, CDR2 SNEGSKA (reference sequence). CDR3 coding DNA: TGCAGTGCTAGAGACAGCGGCTCCACAGATACGCAGTATTTT. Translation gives CSARDSGSTDTQYF.

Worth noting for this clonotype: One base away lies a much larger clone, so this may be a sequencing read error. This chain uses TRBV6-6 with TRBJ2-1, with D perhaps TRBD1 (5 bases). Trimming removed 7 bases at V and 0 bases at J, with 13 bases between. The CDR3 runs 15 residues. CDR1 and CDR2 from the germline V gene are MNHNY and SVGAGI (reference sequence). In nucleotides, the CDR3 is TGTGCCAGCACCCTGGACACCTACTCCTACAATGAGCAGTTCTTC. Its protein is CASTLDTYSYNEQFF.

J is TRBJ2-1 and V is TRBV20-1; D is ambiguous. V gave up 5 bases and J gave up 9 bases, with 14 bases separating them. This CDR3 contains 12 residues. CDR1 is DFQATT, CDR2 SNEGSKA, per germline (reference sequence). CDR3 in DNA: TGCAGTGCTTCTGGTTCCACTACTGAGCAGTTCTTC. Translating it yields CSASGSTTEQFF.

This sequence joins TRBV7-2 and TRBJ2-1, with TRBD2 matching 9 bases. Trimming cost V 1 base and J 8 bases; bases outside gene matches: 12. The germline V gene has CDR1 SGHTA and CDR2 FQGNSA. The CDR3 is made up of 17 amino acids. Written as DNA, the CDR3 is TGTGCCAGCAGCTTAGAATCCGAGGTAGCGGGAGTGGATGAGCAGTTCTTC. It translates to CASSLESEVAGVDEQFF.

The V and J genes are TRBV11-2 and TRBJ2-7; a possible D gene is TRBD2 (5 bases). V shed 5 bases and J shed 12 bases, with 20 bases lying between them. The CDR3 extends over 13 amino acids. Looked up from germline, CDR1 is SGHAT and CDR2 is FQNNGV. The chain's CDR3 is CASSALGPLNRYF. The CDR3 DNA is TGTGCCAGCAGCGCACTAGGGCCTCTTAATCGGTACTTC.

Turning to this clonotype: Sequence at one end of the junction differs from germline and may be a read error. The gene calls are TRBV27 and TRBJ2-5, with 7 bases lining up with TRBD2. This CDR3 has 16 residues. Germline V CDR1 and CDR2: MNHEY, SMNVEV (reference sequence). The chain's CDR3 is CASSYGAGVPQETQCF. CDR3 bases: TGTGCCAGCAGTTACGGGGCGGGGGTGCCTCAGGAGACCCAGTGCTTC.

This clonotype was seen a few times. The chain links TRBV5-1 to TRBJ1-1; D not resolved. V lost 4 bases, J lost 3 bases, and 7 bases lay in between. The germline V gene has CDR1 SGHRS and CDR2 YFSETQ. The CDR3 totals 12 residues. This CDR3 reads CASSPGHTEAFF. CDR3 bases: TGCGCCAGCAGCCCTGGACACACTGAAGCTTTCTTT.

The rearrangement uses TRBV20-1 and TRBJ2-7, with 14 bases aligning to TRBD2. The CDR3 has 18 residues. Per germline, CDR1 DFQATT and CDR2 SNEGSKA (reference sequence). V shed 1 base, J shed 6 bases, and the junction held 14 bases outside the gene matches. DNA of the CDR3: TGCAGTGCTAGAGTCCCGCTGACTAGCGGGAGGGCCCAGTTCGAGCAGTACTTC. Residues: CSARVPLTSGRAQFEQYF.

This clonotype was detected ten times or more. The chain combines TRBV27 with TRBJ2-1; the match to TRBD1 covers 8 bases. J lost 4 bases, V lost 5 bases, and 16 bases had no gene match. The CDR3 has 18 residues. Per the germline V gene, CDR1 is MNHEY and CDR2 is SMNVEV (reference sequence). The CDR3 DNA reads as TGTGCCAGCAGTCCCCGGGGCAGGGGGCTTGCGGGTTACAATGAGCAGTTCTTC. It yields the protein CASSPRGRGLAGYNEQFF.

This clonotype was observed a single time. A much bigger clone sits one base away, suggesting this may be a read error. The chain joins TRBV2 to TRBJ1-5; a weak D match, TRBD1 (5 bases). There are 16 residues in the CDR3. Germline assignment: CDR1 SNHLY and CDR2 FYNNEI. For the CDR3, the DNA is TGTGCCAGCAGTTACTTAAGGACACTAAGCAATCATCCCCAGCATTTT. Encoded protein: CASSYLRTLSNHPQHF.

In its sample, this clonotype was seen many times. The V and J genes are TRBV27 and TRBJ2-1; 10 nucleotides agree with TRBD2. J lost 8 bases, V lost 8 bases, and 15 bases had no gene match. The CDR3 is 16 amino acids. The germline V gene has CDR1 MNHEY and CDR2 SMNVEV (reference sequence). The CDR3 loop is CASHRIGLAGEDEQFF. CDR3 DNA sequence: TGTGCCAGCCACCGGATCGGGCTAGCGGGAGAAGATGAGCAGTTCTTC.

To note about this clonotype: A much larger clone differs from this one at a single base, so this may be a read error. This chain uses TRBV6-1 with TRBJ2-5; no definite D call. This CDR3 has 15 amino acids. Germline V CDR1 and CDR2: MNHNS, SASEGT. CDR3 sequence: CVSSDPQWYQGTQYF. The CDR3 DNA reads TGTGTCAGCAGTGATCCACAATGGTACCAAGGGACCCAGTACTTC.

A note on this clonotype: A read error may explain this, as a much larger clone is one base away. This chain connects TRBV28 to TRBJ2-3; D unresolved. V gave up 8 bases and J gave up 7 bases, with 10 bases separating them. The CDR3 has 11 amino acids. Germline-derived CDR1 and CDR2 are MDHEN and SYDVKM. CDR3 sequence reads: CASGSSHTQYF. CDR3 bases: TGTGCCAGCGGTTCTTCCCATACGCAGTATTTT.

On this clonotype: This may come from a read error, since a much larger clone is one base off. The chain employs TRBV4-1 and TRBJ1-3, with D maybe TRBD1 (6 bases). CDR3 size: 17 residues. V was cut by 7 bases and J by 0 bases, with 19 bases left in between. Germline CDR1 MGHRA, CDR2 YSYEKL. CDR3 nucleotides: TGCGCCAGCAACAGGGCAGGCCTAATTCTCTCTGGAAACACCATATATTTT. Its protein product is CASNRAGLILSGNTIYF.

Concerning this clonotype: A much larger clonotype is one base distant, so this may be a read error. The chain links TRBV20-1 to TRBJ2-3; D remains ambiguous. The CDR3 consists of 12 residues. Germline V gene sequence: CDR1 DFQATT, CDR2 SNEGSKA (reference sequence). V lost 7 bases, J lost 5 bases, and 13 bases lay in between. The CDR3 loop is CSVPRAGDTQYF. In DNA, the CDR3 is TGCAGTGTTCCGCGCGCAGGAGATACGCAGTATTTT.

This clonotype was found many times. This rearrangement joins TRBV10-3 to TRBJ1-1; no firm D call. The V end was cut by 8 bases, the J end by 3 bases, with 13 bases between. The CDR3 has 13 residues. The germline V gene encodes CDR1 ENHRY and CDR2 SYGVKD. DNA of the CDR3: TGTGCCATCGGGAAAAACAGAGACACTGAAGCTTTCTTT. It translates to CAIGKNRDTEAFF.

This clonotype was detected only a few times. The CDR3 DNA sequence: TGTGCCAGCAGCCCGAGGGACGGATCCTACGAGCAGTACTTC. Translated, it gives CASSPRDGSYEQYF. This rearrangement joins TRBV7-9 to TRBJ2-7, with D perhaps assigned TRBD1 or TRBD2 (5 bases each). This CDR3 has 14 amino acids. V gave up 5 bases and J gave up 1 base, with 12 bases separating them. Germline V lookup: CDR1 SEHNR, CDR2 FQNEAQ (reference sequence).

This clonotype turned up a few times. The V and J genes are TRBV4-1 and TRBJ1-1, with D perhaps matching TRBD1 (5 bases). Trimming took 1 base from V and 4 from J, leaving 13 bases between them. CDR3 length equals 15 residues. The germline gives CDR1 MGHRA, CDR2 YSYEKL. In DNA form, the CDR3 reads TGCGCCAGCAGCCAAGTTCAGGGAGGAGGCACTGAAGCTTTCTTT. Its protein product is CASSQVQGGGTEAFF.

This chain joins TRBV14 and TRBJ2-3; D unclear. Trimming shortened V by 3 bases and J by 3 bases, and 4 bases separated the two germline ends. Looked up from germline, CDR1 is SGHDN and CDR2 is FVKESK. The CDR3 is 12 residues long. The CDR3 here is CASSQLTDTQYF. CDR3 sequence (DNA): TGTGCCAGCAGCCAGCTAACAGATACGCAGTATTTT.

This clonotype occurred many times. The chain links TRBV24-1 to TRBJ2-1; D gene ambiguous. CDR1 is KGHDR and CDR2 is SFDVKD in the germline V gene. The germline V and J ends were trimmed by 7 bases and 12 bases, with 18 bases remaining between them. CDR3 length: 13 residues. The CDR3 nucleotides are TGTGCCACCAGCTATACCCCGTCTTTGGCGCAGTTCTTC. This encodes CATSYTPSLAQFF.

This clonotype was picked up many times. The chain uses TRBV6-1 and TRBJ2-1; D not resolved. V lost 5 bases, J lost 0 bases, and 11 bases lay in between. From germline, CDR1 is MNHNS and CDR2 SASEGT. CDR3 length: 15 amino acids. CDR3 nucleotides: TGTGCCAGCAGTTTATCGGGTTTCTCCTACAATGAGCAGTTCTTC. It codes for CASSLSGFSYNEQFF.

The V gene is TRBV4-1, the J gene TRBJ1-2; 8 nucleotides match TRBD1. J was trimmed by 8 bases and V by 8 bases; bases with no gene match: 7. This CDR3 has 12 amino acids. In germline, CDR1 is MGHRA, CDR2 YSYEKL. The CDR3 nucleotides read TGCGCCAGCGTACGGACAGGGTCCGGCTACACCTTC. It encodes CASVRTGSGYTF.

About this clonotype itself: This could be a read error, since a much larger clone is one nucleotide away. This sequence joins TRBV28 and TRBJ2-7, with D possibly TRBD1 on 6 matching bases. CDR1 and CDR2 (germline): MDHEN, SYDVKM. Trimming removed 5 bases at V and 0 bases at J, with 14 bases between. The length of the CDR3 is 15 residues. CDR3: CASSHGAGVSYEQYV. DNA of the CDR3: TGTGCCAGCAGTCATGGGGCAGGGGTCTCCTACGAGCAGTACGTC.

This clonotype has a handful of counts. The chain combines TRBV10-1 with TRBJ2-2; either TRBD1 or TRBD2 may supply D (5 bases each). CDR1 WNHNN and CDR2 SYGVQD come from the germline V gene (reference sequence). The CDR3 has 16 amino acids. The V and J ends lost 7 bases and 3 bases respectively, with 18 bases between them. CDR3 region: CASTPWERGDTGELFF. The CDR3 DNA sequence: TGCGCCAGCACCCCTTGGGAGAGGGGAGACACCGGGGAGCTGTTTTTT.

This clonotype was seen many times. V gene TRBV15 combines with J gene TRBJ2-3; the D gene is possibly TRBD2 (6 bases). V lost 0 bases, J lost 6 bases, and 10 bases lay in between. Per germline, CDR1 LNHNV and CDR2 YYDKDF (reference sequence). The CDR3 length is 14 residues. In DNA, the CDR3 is TGTGCCACCAGCAGAGATTCGACTAGGGATACGCAGTATTTT. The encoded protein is CATSRDSTRDTQYF.

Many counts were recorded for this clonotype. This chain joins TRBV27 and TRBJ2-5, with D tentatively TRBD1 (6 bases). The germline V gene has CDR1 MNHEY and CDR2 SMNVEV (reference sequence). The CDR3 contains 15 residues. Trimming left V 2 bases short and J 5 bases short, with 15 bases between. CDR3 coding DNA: TGTGCCAGCAGTTTAGGCTTGGGGGCAGGGGAGACCCAGTACTTC. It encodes CASSLGLGAGETQYF.

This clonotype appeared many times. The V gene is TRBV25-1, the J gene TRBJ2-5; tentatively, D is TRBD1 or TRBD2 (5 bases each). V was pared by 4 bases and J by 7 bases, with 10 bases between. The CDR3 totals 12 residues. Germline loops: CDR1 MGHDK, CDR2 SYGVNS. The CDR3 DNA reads TGTGCCAGCAGTGGAGGGCAGGGGACCCAGTACTTC. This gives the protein CASSGGQGTQYF. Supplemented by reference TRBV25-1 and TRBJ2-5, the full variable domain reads EADIYQTPRYLVIGTGKKITLECSQTMGHDKMYWYQQDPGMELHLIHYSYGVNSTEKGDLSSESTVSRIRTEHFPLTLESARPSHTSQYLCASSGGQGTQYFGPGTRLLVL.

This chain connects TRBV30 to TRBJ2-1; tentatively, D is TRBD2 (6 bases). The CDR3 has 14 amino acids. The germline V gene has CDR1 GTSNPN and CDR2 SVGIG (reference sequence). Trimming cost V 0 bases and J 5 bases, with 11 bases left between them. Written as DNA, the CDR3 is TGTGCCTGGAGTGTTTCTAGCGAAAACAATGAGCAGTTCTTC. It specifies CAWSVSSENNEQFF. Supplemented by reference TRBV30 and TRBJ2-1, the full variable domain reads SQTIHQWPATLVQPVGSPLSLECTVEGTSNPNLYWYRQAAGRGLQLLFYSVGIGQISSEVPQNLSASRPQDRQFILSSKKLLLSDSGFYLCAWSVSSENNEQFFGPGTRLTVL.